The TCR delta chain under discussion was sequenced for a study of γδ T cells in repeated Plasmodium falciparum infection (dated by TCRdb to the early 2020s). About the full investigation: The natural-infection arm enrolled Malian children exposed to intense seasonal malaria transmission and compared the Malian children with Australian children matched for age and gender. Five malaria-naive U.S. adults underwent four controlled human malaria infections by bites from P. falciparum NF54-infected Anopheles stephensi mosquitoes over around 590 days. Samples were collected from controlled-infection subjects at baseline, immediately before selected infections, and 21 days after each infection. Malian gammadelta TCR repertoires were analysed cross-sectionally during no-transmission periods and longitudinally across acute febrile malaria episodes. Using both natural infection in Mali and controlled human malaria infection, the study looked at the way repeated Plasmodium falciparum infection shapes the human gammadelta T cell repertoire.

This clone has at least ten counts. What antigen it recognizes has not been identified. TCRdb attributes to this sequence the protein of a much larger clone, which differs from the DNA translation at residue 18; a read error is likely, and the protein displayed is translated from the DNA. Libraries were built with multiplex PCR. Data came from an Illumina MiSeq. Both TCR gamma (TRG) and TCR delta (TRD) chains were sequenced from each sorted gammadelta T cell sample. In the authors' own workflow: The repertoire analyses used clonotype tree plots, the accumulated frequency of the top 20 clonotypes, and diversity index (DI) and D75 metrics. TCRdb called clones from the public reads with CATT, and repeated DNA sequences were later combined into one row. For this entry, the V and J calls and clone size follow TCRdb and not the study's own pipeline. The sample table contains 75,000 to 95,000 delta-chain clones; only one count was recorded for 0.8% to 1% of them. The ten most abundant clones make up approximately 10% of the sample.

On the study overall, not on this receptor specifically: The Malian cohort came from a small rural village of predominantly one ethnic group, limiting generalizability. Because the controlled-infection cohort was small, analysis of inter-individual variability in gammadelta T cell responses was limited.

The sequenced material came from gamma-delta T cells from blood. The sequence came from a pool of human donors (malaria-infected and uninfected, not separated).

CDR3 loop: CACDTLPPGGYGSTDKLTF. The DNA sequence is given as TGTGCCTGTGACACCCTGCCTCCTGGGGGATACGGAAGCACCGATAAACTCACCTTT. The chain joins TRDV2 to TRDJ1; 12 bases in the junction line up with TRDD3. The CDR3, from cysteine to phenylalanine, totals 19 residues. CDR3 DNA only is kept here, 57 bases in frame from base 1. The germline V gene provides CDR1 GEAIGNYY and CDR2 EKD.